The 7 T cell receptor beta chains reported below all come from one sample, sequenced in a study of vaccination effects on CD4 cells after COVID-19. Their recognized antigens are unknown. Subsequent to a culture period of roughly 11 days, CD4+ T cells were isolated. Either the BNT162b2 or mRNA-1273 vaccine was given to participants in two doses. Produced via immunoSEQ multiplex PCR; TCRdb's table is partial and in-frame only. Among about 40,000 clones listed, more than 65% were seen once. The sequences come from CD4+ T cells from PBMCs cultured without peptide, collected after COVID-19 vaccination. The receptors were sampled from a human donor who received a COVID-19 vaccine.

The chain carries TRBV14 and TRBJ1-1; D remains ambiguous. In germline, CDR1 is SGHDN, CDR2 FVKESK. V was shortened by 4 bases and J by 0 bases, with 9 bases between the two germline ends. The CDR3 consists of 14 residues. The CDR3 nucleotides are TGTGCCAGCAGCCTCACCACCATGAACACTGAAGCTTTCTTT. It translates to CASSLTTMNTEAFF.

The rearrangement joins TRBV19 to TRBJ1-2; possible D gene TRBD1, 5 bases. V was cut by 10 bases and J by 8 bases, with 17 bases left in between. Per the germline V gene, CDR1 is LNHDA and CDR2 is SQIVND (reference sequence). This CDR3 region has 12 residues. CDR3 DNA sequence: TGTGCCACCCGACAGTCTCCCGGGGGCTACACCTTC. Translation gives CATRQSPGGYTF.

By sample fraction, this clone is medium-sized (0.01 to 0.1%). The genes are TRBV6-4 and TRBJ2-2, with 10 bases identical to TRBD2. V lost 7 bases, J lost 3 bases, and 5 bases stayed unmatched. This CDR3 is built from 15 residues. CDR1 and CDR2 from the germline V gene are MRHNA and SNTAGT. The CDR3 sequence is CASKTLAGDTGELFF. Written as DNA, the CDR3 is TGTGCCAGCAAGACGCTAGCGGGAGACACCGGGGAGCTGTTTTTT.

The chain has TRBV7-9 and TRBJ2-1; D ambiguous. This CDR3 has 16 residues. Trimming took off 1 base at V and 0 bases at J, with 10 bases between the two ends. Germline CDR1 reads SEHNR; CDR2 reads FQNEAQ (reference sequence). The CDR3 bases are TGTGCCAGCAGCTTAGTTATTTCGAGCTCCTACAATGAGCAGTTCTTC. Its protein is CASSLVISSSYNEQFF.

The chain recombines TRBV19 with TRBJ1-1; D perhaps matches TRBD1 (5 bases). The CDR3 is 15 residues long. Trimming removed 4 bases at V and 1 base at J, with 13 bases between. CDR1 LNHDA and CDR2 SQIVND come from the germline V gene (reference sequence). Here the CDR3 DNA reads TGTGCCAGTAGTAGGGCAGGGTCGGAGAACACTGAAGCTTTCTTT. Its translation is CASSRAGSENTEAFF.

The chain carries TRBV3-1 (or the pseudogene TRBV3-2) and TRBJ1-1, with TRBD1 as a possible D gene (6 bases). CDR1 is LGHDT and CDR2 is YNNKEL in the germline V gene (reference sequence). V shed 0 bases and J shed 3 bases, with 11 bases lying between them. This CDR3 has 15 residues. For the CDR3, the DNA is TGTGCCAGCAGCCAAGATTGGGGGCTTGACACTGAAGCTTTCTTT. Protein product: CASSQDWGLDTEAFF.

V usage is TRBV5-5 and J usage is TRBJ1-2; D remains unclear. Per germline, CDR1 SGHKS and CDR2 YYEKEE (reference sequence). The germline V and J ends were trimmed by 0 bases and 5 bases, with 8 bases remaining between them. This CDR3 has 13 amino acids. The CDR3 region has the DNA TGTGCCAGCAGCTTGGCGGGGTATTATGGCTACACCTTC. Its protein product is CASSLAGYYGYTF.